This T cell receptor beta chain originates from a study of identical twins (dated by TCRdb to 2016 to 2018). Regarding the research as a whole: The study deep-sequenced TCR alpha and beta repertoires from monozygotic twins, unrelated adults of various ages and cord blood to test whether fetal clonotypes persist. To rule out contamination, replicate twin experiments were performed at different times with different library preparation protocols.

All donors were healthy Caucasians. The twin cohort comprised three pairs of female monozygotic twins, all aged about 18 to 30 years. CD4+ and CD8+ T cell populations were isolated with positive isolation kits from Invitrogen. A distance of 11 bases separates the germline ends of V and J, which lose 2 bases and 2 bases respectively. From the cysteine through the phenylalanine, the CDR3 covers 14 amino acids. Only CDR3 DNA remains: 42 bases, in frame from the first base. CDR1 and CDR2 (SGDLS, YYNGEE) derive from the germline V gene. Results the study describes overall, beyond this receptor: Out-of-frame TCR alpha sharing in monozygotic twins was systematically underestimated by recombination models, whereas sharing between unrelated individuals was in agreement with the recombination models. Invariant T cells such as MAIT and iNKT could partly confound zero-insertion analyses, though diverse VJ usage argued against this for most clonotypes. Because the same donors could not be followed over many years, the conclusions depended on cross-sectional statistical analysis. Abundant cord blood beta clonotypes had fewer insertions, young adult naive repertoires showed a similar but weaker trend, and memory repertoires showed no such trend. The excess sharing between twins in beta out-of-frame sequences was weaker because fewer shared sequences reduced the signal-to-noise ratio. Compared with coincidental sharing between unrelated individuals, out-of-frame TCR alpha sequences shared between twins had an excess of sequences with low generation probability.

Receptor libraries were prepared by 5' RACE. The listed sequencing device is Illumina HiSeq 2000. Template switching introduced a universal primer binding site; the final cDNA contained a unique molecular identifier, enabling accurate counting of TCR cDNA molecules. Specific primers in the conserved constant-segment region were used to synthesize first-strand cDNA for the TCR alpha and beta chains. To control for contamination, each cDNA library was double barcoded with a SMART-Mk sample barcode plus Illumina barcodes. TruSeq adapter sequences and Illumina sample barcodes were added in two successive PCR steps. TCR alpha and beta cDNA libraries were sequenced on the Illumina HiSeq platform with custom primers. In the paper's pipeline: MiGEC processed the raw reads to extract unique molecular identifiers, while MiXCR was used to determine the CDR3 positions. For each individual, recombination models were inferred using an EM algorithm with the repgenHMM and IGoR tools. Shared clonotype analysis was performed with the tcR package in R, normalizing sharing by the product of cloneset sizes. Out-of-frame nonproductive sequences were analyzed to study raw recombination free of thymic and clonal selection effects. Using fastp trimming at Q25 and MiXCR clonotype assembly, TCRdb reanalyzed the public sequencing data and kept in-frame beta chains. For every CDR3 protein sequence, its rows merge into one entry that carries the most common genes and DNA. Here the V and J calls rest on TCRdb's processing, not on the authors' analysis. Across this sample there are fewer than 500,000 distinct CDR3 sequences, with 20% to 30% seen only once. About 2.9% of the sample comes from the top ten.

This clonotype has more than one count but fewer than ten. The antigen it recognizes is unknown. It has no much larger one-base neighbor in the sample; base qualities were not kept. A further study also used this sample, focusing on T cells expressing NK-cell markers. The second paper states: In sorted CD3+CD56+NKG2C+, CD3+CD56+NKG2C- and CD3+CD56-NKG2C+ T-cell subsets from eight donors, TCR beta-chain repertoires were profiled. Of the eight sequenced donors, seven were found to be HCMV-seropositive and one was found to be HCMV-seronegative. In several experiments an anti-gammadeltaTCR antibody was added to restrict sorting to alphabetaTCR-expressing T cells. In roughly six donors, the dominant CD3+CD56+NKG2C+ clonotypes ranked among the top 10 CD8+ clonotypes, making up roughly 1.0-7.5% of CD8+ T cells. Those dominant clonotypes were again the most abundant among CD3+CD56-NKG2C+ cells in several donors, at roughly 25-65%. Whether the expanded NKG2C-expressing T cell clones were specific for HCMV antigens remained unclear. All eight donors whose samples were sequenced were randomly selected healthy volunteers, three of them men and five women. To determine HCMV serostatus, a commercial ELISA kit was used to detect HCMV-specific IgG in serum. MIGEC was used to demultiplex reads and group reads by UMI, and MiTCR was used to assemble and quantify clonotypes. To exclude erroneous sequences, only TCR cDNA sequences supported by at least two reads were retained. The tcR package was used for downstream repertoire analysis, with clonotypes matched between fractions based on CDR3 nucleotide sequence plus V segment. Antigen specificity was annotated against VDJdb with VDJmatch, allowing one amino acid substitution in CDR3.

The V and J segments used are TRBV9 and TRBJ2-7, with the D gene not confidently named. The sequence came from a woman aged 18-35 years in good health. Sequencing was performed on CD4+ T cells sorted from blood. The DNA is TGTGCCAGCAGCGTCCAGGCCGCCCCCTACGAGCAGTACTTC. Its protein product is CASSVQAAPYEQYF. With all but the CDR3 taken from the reference TRBV9 and TRBJ2-7 genes, the full variable domain is: DSGVTQTPKHLITATGQRVTLRCSPRSGDLSVYWYQQSLDQGLQFLIQYYNGEERAKGNILERFSAQQFPDLHSELNLSSLELGDSALYFCASSVQAAPYEQYFGPGTRLTVT.